This TCR beta chain was sequenced for a study of T-cell memory formation after mild COVID-19. Overall study findings and caveats: Clones that got smaller from day 15 to 85 had even CD4/CD8, while clones growing later tipped toward CD4+. Whether second-wave clones peaking at day 37 were SARS-CoV-2 specific went unconfirmed. Clones that contracted clustered mainly in CM and EM if CD4+ and in EMRA if CD8+.

V was clipped by 4 bases and J by 4 bases; unmatched bases: 4. The CDR3 is made up of 14 amino acids. CDR1 LGHNA and CDR2 YSLEER come from the germline V gene. One entry per CDR3 protein results from TCRdb running MiXCR on the 5' RACE reads. The data show fewer than 200,000 distinct CDR3 sequences, 15% to 20% seen once. This clonotype was observed a few times. What it binds is unknown. This clonotype was sampled from a man aged 18-30 years who had mild COVID-19 (a few samples of this study predate the infection). Cell type and time point are not known. The chain links TRBV4-3 to TRBJ1-2, with 9 bases aligning to TRBD1. The material sequenced was PBMCs or a T cell subset sorted from them (not recorded which). The CDR3 here is CASSPRQGVYGYTF. The CDR3 region has the DNA TGCGCCAGCAGCCCGCGACAGGGGGTCTATGGCTACACCTTC.